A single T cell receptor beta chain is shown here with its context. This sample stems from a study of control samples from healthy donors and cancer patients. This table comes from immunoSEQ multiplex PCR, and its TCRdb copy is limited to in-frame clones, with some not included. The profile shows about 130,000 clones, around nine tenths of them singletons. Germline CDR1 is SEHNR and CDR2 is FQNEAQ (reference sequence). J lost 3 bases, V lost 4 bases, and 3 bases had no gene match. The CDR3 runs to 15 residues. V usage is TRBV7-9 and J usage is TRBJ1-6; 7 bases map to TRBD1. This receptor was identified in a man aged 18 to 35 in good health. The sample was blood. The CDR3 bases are TGTGCCAGCAGCTCCGGGACAGACTATAATTCACCCCTCCACTTT. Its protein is CASSSGTDYNSPLHF.